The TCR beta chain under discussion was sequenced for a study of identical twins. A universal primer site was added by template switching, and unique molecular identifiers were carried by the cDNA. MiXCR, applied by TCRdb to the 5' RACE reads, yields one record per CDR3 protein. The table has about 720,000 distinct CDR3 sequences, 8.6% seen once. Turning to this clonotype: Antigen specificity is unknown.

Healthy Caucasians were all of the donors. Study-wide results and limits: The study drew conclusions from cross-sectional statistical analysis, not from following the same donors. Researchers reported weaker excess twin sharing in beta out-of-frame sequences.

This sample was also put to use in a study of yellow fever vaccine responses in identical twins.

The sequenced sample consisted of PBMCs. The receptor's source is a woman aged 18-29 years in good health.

The CDR3 sequence: CASSLGSGGTQYF. CDR3 DNA: TGTGCCAGCAGTTTAGGTTCTGGAGGGACCCAGTACTTC. The rearrangement links TRBV27 to TRBJ2-5, with D perhaps TRBD2 (5 bases). The CDR3 contains 13 residues. Trimming removed 2 bases at V and 7 bases at J, with 11 bases between. Germline-derived CDR1 and CDR2 are MNHEY and SMNVEV (reference sequence).